A single sample is the source of the 29 T cell receptor beta chains below, sequenced in a study of CD8+ T cells in alopecia areata. Reverse transcribed after extraction, RNA yielded cDNA as the sequencing template. Sequenced by immunoSEQ multiplex PCR; TCRdb stores in-frame clones only, minus some. In the table there are approximately 100,000 clones, roughly 60% of which are singletons. The sample's treatment: oral pan-JAK inhibitor, 5-10 mg twice daily. This sample comprised CD8+ T cells sorted from blood, obtained at approximately week 56, from a patient treated with tofacitinib. The receptors derive from a human donor with alopecia areata.

The rearrangement links TRBV4-2 to TRBJ2-5; tentatively, D is TRBD2 (7 bases). The CDR3 is made up of 16 amino acids. The V end lost 7 bases, the J end lost 2 bases, and 20 bases lay between the germline ends. CDR1 is LGHNA, CDR2 YNFKEQ, per germline. CDR3: CASNSPERGGQETQYF. The CDR3 nucleotides are TGTGCCAGCAACTCCCCTGAGAGGGGGGGACAAGAGACCCAGTACTTC.

This clone was seen a handful of times. The V call is TRBV4-1, the J call TRBJ1-1, with 10 bases aligning to TRBD1. Germline assignment: CDR1 MGHRA and CDR2 YSYEKL. The ends lost 3 bases at V and 7 bases at J; junction bases unmatched: 8. This CDR3 region has 15 residues. CDR3 DNA: TGCGCCAGCAGCCAGTGGGACAGGGGCGTTGGTGAAGCTTTCTTT. Protein product: CASSQWDRGVGEAFF.

The chain carries TRBV13 and TRBJ1-2; D is perhaps TRBD1 (6 bases). This CDR3 is 14 amino acids long. Germline CDR1 reads PRHDT; CDR2 reads FYEKMQ (reference sequence). The V end was cut by 5 bases, the J end by 5 bases, with 15 bases between. The CDR3 DNA follows: TGTGCCAGCAGCCAACGGGGGCCTTCATATGGCTACACCTTC. It codes for CASSQRGPSYGYTF.

The V gene is TRBV19, the J gene TRBJ1-3, with D perhaps matching TRBD1 (5 bases). Germline V gene data show CDR1 as LNHDA and CDR2 as SQIVND (reference sequence). V lost 6 bases and J lost 0, with 9 bases in between. This CDR3 region has 14 residues. The CDR3 sequence is CASRPTDSGNTIYF. CDR3 nucleotides: TGTGCCAGTAGACCGACAGACTCTGGAAACACCATATATTTT.

The table lists this clone with a few counts. The chain combines TRBV30 with TRBJ2-2; possible D gene TRBD2, 6 bases. Trimming took off 0 bases at V and 4 bases at J, with 9 bases between the two ends. Looked up from germline, CDR1 is GTSNPN and CDR2 is SVGIG (reference sequence). This CDR3 comprises 14 residues. For the CDR3, the DNA is TGTGCCTGGAGTGTACCACTAGCCACCGGGGAGCTGTTTTTT. Its protein product is CAWSVPLATGELFF.

The rearrangement links TRBV4-2 to TRBJ1-1; D unclear. CDR1 is LGHNA, CDR2 YNFKEQ, per germline. V was pared by 1 base and J by 6 bases, with 15 bases between. The CDR3 runs 15 residues. The CDR3 DNA reads as TGTGCCAGCAGCCAAGTTCAGAACCTGGTTGCTGAAGCTTTCTTT. Its translation: CASSQVQNLVAEAFF.

This clone appeared a single time. DNA of the CDR3: TGTGCCATCAGTGACTCCATCCACGGGGACGAGATATACGAGCAGTACTTC. Translated, it gives CAISDSIHGDEIYEQYF. V usage is TRBV10-3 and J usage is TRBJ2-7; D tentatively reads TRBD1 or TRBD2 (5 bases each). V was shortened by 3 bases and J by 4 bases, with 22 bases between the two germline ends. Germline-derived CDR1 and CDR2 are ENHRY and SYGVKD. The CDR3 extends over 17 amino acids.

This clone occurred a few times. The chain employs TRBV11-1 and TRBJ2-5; D call uncertain. Trimming removed 4 bases at V and 5 bases at J, with 8 bases between. This CDR3 spans 12 amino acids. The V gene's germline CDR1 is SGHAT and CDR2 FQDESV (reference sequence). This CDR3 reads CASSSATETQYF. The CDR3 coding sequence is TGTGCCAGCAGCTCCGCAACGGAGACCCAGTACTTC. Filled out from reference TRBV11-1 and TRBJ2-5, the complete variable domain reads EAEVAQSPRYKITEKSQAVAFWCDPISGHATLYWYRQILGQGPELLVQFQDESVVDDSQLPKDRFSAERLKGVDSTLKIQPAELGDSAMYLCASSSATETQYFGPGTRLLVL.

The chain recombines TRBV7-2 with TRBJ2-7; no firm D call. Germline V gene data show CDR1 as SGHTA and CDR2 as FQGNSA. V was pared by 1 base and J by 5 bases, with 9 bases between. This CDR3 comprises 13 residues. CDR3 nucleotides: TGTGCCAGCAGCTTAGTAAGGGTAGACGAGCAGTACTTC. The encoded protein is CASSLVRVDEQYF.

This chain links TRBV2 with TRBJ2-7, with D perhaps matching TRBD2 (5 bases). This CDR3 spans 13 amino acids. Germline V gene sequence: CDR1 SNHLY, CDR2 FYNNEI. The V end lost 4 bases, the J end lost 7 bases, and 14 bases lay between the germline ends. CDR3 sequence: CASSGGSFWEQYF. The CDR3 bases are TGTGCCAGCAGTGGAGGGTCCTTTTGGGAGCAGTACTTC.

This clone was observed a handful of times. The chain joins TRBV9 to TRBJ2-7, with 8 bases fitting TRBD1. V shed 3 bases and J 6 bases; nucleotides not matched to a gene: 5. From germline, CDR1 is SGDLS and CDR2 YYNGEE. The CDR3 has 13 residues. CDR3: CASSETGTGEQYF. DNA of the CDR3: TGTGCCAGCAGCGAAACCGGGACAGGCGAGCAGTACTTC.

The V gene is TRBV7-9, the J gene TRBJ2-3; TRBD2 aligns across 7 bases. Germline CDR1 is SEHNR and CDR2 is FQNEAQ (reference sequence). The CDR3 length is 13 residues. V lost 6 bases, J lost 3 bases, and 3 bases stayed unmatched. CDR3 in amino acids: CASSGGGTDTQYF. The CDR3 coding sequence is TGTGCCAGCAGTGGCGGGGGTACAGATACGCAGTATTTT.

The gene calls are TRBV6-5 and TRBJ2-3; 7 bases are a match to TRBD1. The J segment lost 6 bases and the V segment lost 5 bases, leaving 8 bases of the junction unmatched. The germline CDR1 and CDR2 sequences are MNHEY and SVGAGI. The CDR3 covers 14 residues. CDR3 bases: TGTGCCAGCAGTGCCGGGACAGAGGCGGATACGCAGTATTTT. Translation: CASSAGTEADTQYF.

This chain connects TRBV30 to TRBJ1-1, with TRBD1 as a possible D gene (5 bases). CDR1 GTSNPN and CDR2 SVGIG come from the germline V gene (reference sequence). Between the trimmed V and J ends, which lost 2 bases and 4 bases, there was a span of 14 bases. The CDR3 contains 14 residues. The CDR3, as DNA: TGTGCCTGGAGTCCGGCAGGGAGGTTCACTGAAGCTTTCTTT. As protein: CAWSPAGRFTEAFF.

This chain uses TRBV27 with TRBJ2-5, with TRBD2 identical over 8 bases. This CDR3 comprises 16 residues. Germline CDR1 is MNHEY and CDR2 is SMNVEV (reference sequence). The junction had 8 bases not matched to a gene; V was cut back by 1 base and J by 4 bases. CDR3 sequence: CASSLYGGALIETQYF. The CDR3 nucleotides are TGTGCCAGCAGTTTATACGGGGGGGCCCTAATAGAGACCCAGTACTTC.

V is TRBV27 and J is TRBJ2-1; D is perhaps TRBD2 (6 bases). The length of the CDR3 is 14 residues. CDR1 MNHEY and CDR2 SMNVEV come from the germline V gene (reference sequence). V shed 2 bases and J shed 9 bases, with 14 bases lying between them. The CDR3 region has the DNA TGTGCCAGCAGTTTACACCTCCGGGGGAGTGAGCAGTTCTTC. This encodes CASSLHLRGSEQFF.

This rearrangement joins TRBV5-6 to TRBJ2-1; TRBD2 might be the D (6 bases). The CDR3 is made up of 12 amino acids. CDR1 is SGHDT, CDR2 YYEEEE, per germline. Deletions cut 6 bases from V and 9 bases from J, with 13 bases between. CDR3 in DNA: TGTGCCAGCAACGCGGGGACCGGTGAGCAGTTCTTC. It is translated as CASNAGTGEQFF.

The chain has TRBV13 and TRBJ2-1; unclear D gene. V lost 0 bases to trimming and J lost 5 bases, with 17 bases between them. CDR3 length: 17 residues. The germline CDR1 and CDR2 sequences are PRHDT and FYEKMQ (reference sequence). CDR3 residues: CASSLGRGLAEDNEQFF. The CDR3 DNA is TGTGCCAGCAGCTTAGGTCGAGGCTTGGCAGAGGACAATGAGCAGTTCTTC.

The chain uses TRBV11-2 and TRBJ2-1, with TRBD2 as a possible D gene (6 bases). Germline assignment: CDR1 SGHAT and CDR2 FQNNGV. This CDR3 is 14 amino acids long. Trimming pared 2 bases from V and 5 bases from J, leaving 10 bases between. The DNA for the CDR3 is TGTGCCAGCAGCTTATTGGGCGGGGACAATGAGCAGTTCTTC. Translating gives CASSLLGGDNEQFF. Drawing the rest from reference TRBV11-2 and TRBJ2-1, the complete variable domain is EAGVAQSPRYKIIEKRQSVAFWCNPISGHATLYWYQQILGQGPKLLIQFQNNGVVDDSQLPKDRFSAERLKGVDSTLKIQPAKLEDSAVYLCASSLLGGDNEQFFGPGTRLTVL.

The chain recombines TRBV18 with TRBJ1-4, with D possibly TRBD1 on 6 matching bases. The CDR3 sequence is 14 residues long. The V gene's germline CDR1 is KGHSH and CDR2 LQKENI. V lost 1 base and J lost 4, with 7 bases in between. CDR3 loop: CASSPQGGNEKLFF. Here the CDR3 DNA reads TGTGCCAGCTCACCACAGGGGGGTAATGAAAAACTGTTTTTT.

The V gene is TRBV19, the J gene TRBJ1-6; D gene ambiguous. Trimming left V 1 base short and J 4 bases short, with 14 bases between. The CDR3 consists of 17 residues. Germline CDR1 is LNHDA and CDR2 is SQIVND (reference sequence). The CDR3 DNA reads TGTGCCAGTAGTATAGCCGCGAAGACGGCTTATAATTCACCCCTCCACTTT. Translating gives CASSIAAKTAYNSPLHF.

The rearrangement uses TRBV29-1 and TRBJ2-7; 9 bases line up with TRBD1. V lost 4 bases to trimming and J lost 5 bases; unmatched junction nucleotides: 6. This CDR3 is 13 amino acids long. In germline, CDR1 is SQVTM, CDR2 ANQGSEA. CDR3 residues: CSVAGQGWDEQYF. DNA of the CDR3: TGCAGCGTTGCCGGACAGGGGTGGGACGAGCAGTACTTC.

The chain combines TRBV13 with TRBJ2-5; the D gene is possibly TRBD1 (5 bases). V was trimmed by 5 bases and J by 1 base, leaving 14 bases between them. Germline values: CDR1 PRHDT, CDR2 FYEKMQ (reference sequence). The CDR3 contains 15 residues. The DNA for the CDR3 is TGTGCCAGCAGCCCCAAGGGGCCAGGCCAAGAGACCCAGTACTTC. The encoded protein is CASSPKGPGQETQYF.

The chain recombines TRBV30 with TRBJ2-2, with D uncertain. CDR1 GTSNPN and CDR2 SVGIG come from the germline V gene (reference sequence). This CDR3 is built from 14 residues. The ends were cut back, 1 base at V and 3 bases at J, with 9 bases in the middle. CDR3 amino acids: CAWSEGPDTGELFF. The CDR3 DNA reads TGTGCCTGGAGTGAAGGCCCGGACACCGGGGAGCTGTTTTTT.

The rearrangement links TRBV5-6 to TRBJ2-7, with TRBD2 as a possible D gene (5 bases). The CDR3 extends over 14 amino acids. Germline V lookup: CDR1 SGHDT, CDR2 YYEEEE. V gave up 1 base and J gave up 4 bases, with 12 bases separating them. The CDR3 here is CASSLSLRTYEQYF. The CDR3 bases are TGTGCCAGCAGCTTGTCACTCAGGACTTACGAGCAGTACTTC.

This clone was counted a single time. Other DNA sequences in the sample encode the same CDR3. The V gene is TRBV5-1, the J gene TRBJ2-2; D ambiguous. Looked up from germline, CDR1 is SGHRS and CDR2 is YFSETQ. V was pared by 2 bases and J by 3 bases, with 2 bases between. The CDR3 length is 12 residues. The CDR3 here is CASSLDTGELFF. The DNA for the CDR3 is TGCGCCAGCAGCTTAGACACCGGGGAGCTGTTTTTT. Full variable domain (rest looked up from reference TRBV5-1 and TRBJ2-2): KAGVTQTPRYLIKTRGQQVTLSCSPISGHRSVSWYQQTPGQGLQFLFEYFSETQRNKGNFPGRFSGRQFSNSRSEMNVSTLELGDSALYLCASSLDTGELFFGEGSRLTVL.

The chain is built from TRBV30 and TRBJ2-3; D call uncertain. This CDR3 spans 18 amino acids. The germline gives CDR1 GTSNPN, CDR2 SVGIG (reference sequence). The V and J ends lost 3 bases and 0 bases respectively, with 22 bases between them. CDR3 sequence: CAWSLISTHMASTDTQYF. Written as DNA, the CDR3 is TGTGCCTGGAGCCTCATATCAACCCACATGGCTAGCACAGATACGCAGTATTTT.

The chain has TRBV6-5 and TRBJ2-1; D not resolved. The CDR3 runs to 12 residues. Between the trimmed V and J ends, which lost 6 bases and 4 bases, there was a span of 7 bases. Looked up from germline, CDR1 is MNHEY and CDR2 is SVGAGI. In nucleotides, the CDR3 is TGTGCCAGCAGACCTTCTTACAATGAGCAGTTCTTC. It is translated as CASRPSYNEQFF.

The chain is built from TRBV2 and TRBJ1-1; a possible D gene is TRBD1 (5 bases). Trimming took 1 base from V and 1 from J, leaving 10 bases between them. This CDR3 region has 15 residues. Germline V gene sequence: CDR1 SNHLY, CDR2 FYNNEI. CDR3 sequence: CASSEGSGRNTEAFF. The CDR3 DNA sequence: TGTGCCAGCAGTGAAGGTTCGGGGCGGAACACTGAAGCTTTCTTT.